This T cell receptor beta chain was captured in a study of early T cells in non-severe SARS-CoV-2 infection. Many counts were recorded for this clonotype. The target antigen is unknown. Notes on the study in general: Sequences matched to VDJdb favored anti-spike CD8 responses, while private and CD4 specificities were missed.

TCRdb re-derived calls from the 5' RACE reads in MiXCR, one entry per CDR3 protein. The sample comprises about 77,000 distinct CDR3 sequences, over 4% of which are singletons, and around 7.3% rests with the top ten. Looked up from germline, CDR1 is SNHLY and CDR2 is FYNNEI. The CDR3 sequence is 15 residues long. Trimming left V 6 bases short and J 3 bases short, with 15 bases between. The specimen was whole blood, collected at baseline. The receptor comes from an adult who was a healthcare worker with PCR-confirmed SARS-CoV-2 infection or an uninfected control (not recorded which). This chain links TRBV2 with TRBJ2-1; D might be TRBD2 (6 bases). The chain's CDR3 is CASRPLGGVYNEQFF. As DNA, the CDR3 is TGTGCCAGCAGGCCACTAGGAGGGGTCTACAATGAGCAGTTCTTC.